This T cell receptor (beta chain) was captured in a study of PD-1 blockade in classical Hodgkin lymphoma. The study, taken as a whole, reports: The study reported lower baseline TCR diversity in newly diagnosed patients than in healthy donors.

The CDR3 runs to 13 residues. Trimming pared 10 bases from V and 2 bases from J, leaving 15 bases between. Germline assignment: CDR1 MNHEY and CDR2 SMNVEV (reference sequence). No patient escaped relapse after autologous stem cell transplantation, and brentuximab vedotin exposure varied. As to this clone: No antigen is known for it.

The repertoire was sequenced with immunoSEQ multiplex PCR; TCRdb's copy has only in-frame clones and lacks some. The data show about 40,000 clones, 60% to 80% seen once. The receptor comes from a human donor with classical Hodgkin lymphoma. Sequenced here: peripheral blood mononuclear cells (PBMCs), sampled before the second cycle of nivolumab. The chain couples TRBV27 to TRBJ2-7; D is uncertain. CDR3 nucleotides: TGTGCCACCCGGTGGAACGGTGCCTACGAGCAGTACTTC. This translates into CATRWNGAYEQYF.